These 5 T cell receptor beta chains share one sample of origin, sequenced in a study of T cells after yellow fever vaccination. From the 5' RACE reads, TCRdb called clonotypes with MiXCR, one entry per CDR3 protein. Counted here are hundreds of thousands of distinct CDR3 sequences, around a fifth occurring once; the ten biggest clones make up about a sixth. The sequences come from PBMCs, collected roughly 23 days after the first yellow fever vaccination. The source of these receptors is a man aged 18 to 29 who received the YFV17D yellow fever vaccine.

The chain recombines TRBV6-1 with TRBJ2-1, with D perhaps given as TRBD1 or TRBD2 (5 bases each). This CDR3 comprises 15 residues. The germline V gene has CDR1 MNHNS and CDR2 SASEGT. Trimming took 5 bases from V and 13 from J, leaving 24 bases between them. CDR3 loop: CASSPAMVPRDGQFF. CDR3 DNA: TGTGCCAGCAGTCCCGCGATGGTGCCCCGGGACGGACAGTTCTTC.

This sequence joins TRBV7-2 and TRBJ2-5, with 8 bases aligning to TRBD2. Germline CDR1 SGHTA, CDR2 FQGNSA. V lost 8 bases, J lost 3 bases, and 11 bases stayed unmatched. The CDR3 runs 15 residues. This chain's CDR3 is CASERGGHGEETQYF. The CDR3 DNA follows: TGTGCCAGCGAACGCGGGGGGCATGGAGAAGAGACCCAGTACTTC.

This clonotype was counted a few times. The chain uses TRBV20-1 and TRBJ2-3; 9 bases agree with TRBD1. The trim removed 3 bases at V and 1 base at J, leaving 5 bases unmatched. The CDR3 contains 15 residues. Germline CDR1 reads DFQATT; CDR2 reads SNEGSKA (reference sequence). CDR3 loop: CSASGGQGGTDTQYF. The CDR3 DNA is TGCAGTGCTAGCGGGGGACAGGGTGGCACAGATACGCAGTATTTT.

The table lists this clonotype with a few counts. The CDR3 region has the DNA TGTGCCAGCAGCTTAAATGGGCCTAGCGGATCTAGCACAGATACGCAGTATTTT. This gives the protein CASSLNGPSGSSTDTQYF. V is TRBV11-2 and J is TRBJ2-3; 7 bases map to TRBD2. This CDR3 is built from 18 residues. Trimming cost V 2 bases and J 0 bases; bases outside gene matches: 11. The germline V gene encodes CDR1 SGHAT and CDR2 FQNNGV.

This clonotype was seen repeatedly, ten times or more. J is TRBJ2-5 and V is TRBV14; 10 bases are shared with TRBD2. This CDR3 spans 13 amino acids. CDR1 is SGHDN and CDR2 is FVKESK in the germline V gene. J lost 2 bases, V lost 8 bases, and 2 bases had no gene match. CDR3 in DNA: TGTGCCAGCCGACTAGCGGGTCAAGAGACCCAGTACTTC. It yields the protein CASRLAGQETQYF. The whole variable domain, remainder taken from reference TRBV14 and TRBJ2-5, is EAGVTQFPSHSVIEKGQTVTLRCDPISGHDNLYWYRRVMGKEIKFLLHFVKESKQDESGMPNNRFLAERTGGTYSTLKVQPAELEDSGVYFCASRLAGQETQYFGPGTRLLVL.